One and the same sample provided the 9 T cell receptor beta chains below, sequenced in a study of cytomegalovirus exposure and HLA in healthy donors. Primers: 60 Vbeta forward and 13 Jbeta reverse. Data came from immunoSEQ multiplex PCR; TCRdb stores just in-frame clones and leaves some out. The data hold about 79,000 clones, with around 70% observed a single time. The source material was PBMCs. Receptors were obtained from a man aged 55 to 70 in good health and CMV-seronegative.

This chain joins TRBV5-6 and TRBJ1-2; 9 bases agree with TRBD1. Trimming cost V 1 base and J 8 bases; bases outside gene matches: 21. Germline loops: CDR1 SGHDT, CDR2 YYEEEE. The CDR3 is made up of 19 amino acids. CDR3 loop: CASSLIGNAQGATPGGYTF. In nucleotides, the CDR3 is TGTGCCAGCAGCTTGATTGGCAACGCACAGGGGGCGACCCCGGGAGGCTACACCTTC.

On this clone itself: A read error may account for a junction end that differs from germline. This chain joins TRBV7-9 and TRBJ1-6, with 9 bases aligning to TRBD1. This CDR3 has 14 amino acids. Germline values: CDR1 SEHNR, CDR2 FQNEAQ (reference sequence). The CDR3 spells CSSSLMGQGSPLHF. CDR3 DNA sequence: TGTTCCAGCAGCTTAATGGGACAGGGTTCACCCCTCCACTTT.

The chain uses TRBV5-6 and TRBJ1-3; D is undetermined. The V and J ends lost 0 bases and 2 bases respectively, with 9 bases between them. Germline V gives CDR1 SGHDT, CDR2 YYEEEE. There are 15 residues in the CDR3. CDR3 nucleotides: TGTGCCAGCAGCTTGGTCGGAGGAGCTGGAAACACCATATATTTT. Protein sequence: CASSLVGGAGNTIYF.

The chain links TRBV19 to TRBJ2-2, with 9 nucleotides matching TRBD1. This CDR3 has 14 amino acids. Germline values: CDR1 LNHDA, CDR2 SQIVND (reference sequence). V shed 9 bases, J shed 5 bases, and the junction held 7 bases outside the gene matches. DNA of the CDR3: TGTGCCAGCATGACAGGGGGAACGACCGGGGAGCTGTTTTTT. This sequence encodes CASMTGGTTGELFF.

The chain uses TRBV6-1 and TRBJ2-5; perhaps TRBD1 as D (6 bases). Looked up from germline, CDR1 is MNHNS and CDR2 is SASEGT. Trimming pared 7 bases from V and 2 bases from J, leaving 17 bases between. CDR3 length equals 15 residues. CDR3 in DNA: TGTGCCAGCACCCCAAGTGGGACACGACAAGAGACCCAGTACTTC. It translates to CASTPSGTRQETQYF.

The chain combines TRBV9 with TRBJ1-4; 10 nucleotides line up with TRBD1. The CDR3 covers 14 residues. Unmatched junction bases numbered 1, after V lost 3 bases and J lost 5 bases. The germline V gene has CDR1 SGDLS and CDR2 YYNGEE. The CDR3 sequence is CASSAGQGNEKLFF. The CDR3 DNA reads as TGTGCCAGCAGCGCGGGACAGGGGAATGAAAAACTGTTTTTT.

The V call is TRBV11-3, the J call TRBJ2-3; 9 positions match TRBD2. Germline CDR1 SGHNT, CDR2 YENEEA. V shed 5 bases and J 4 bases; nucleotides not matched to a gene: 4. The CDR3 sequence is 14 residues long. This chain's CDR3 is CASSKGLAADTQYF. The DNA for the CDR3 is TGTGCCAGCAGCAAGGGACTAGCAGCAGATACGCAGTATTTT. The whole variable domain, remainder taken from reference TRBV11-3 and TRBJ2-3, is EAGVVQSPRYKIIEKKQPVAFWCNPISGHNTLYWYLQNLGQGPELLIRYENEEAVDDSQLPKDRFSAERLKGVDSTLKIQPAELGDSAVYLCASSKGLAADTQYFGPGTRLTVL.

This clone was seen more than once but under ten times. CDR3 in DNA: TGTGCCAGCAGTGGGGTTAACAGGGGGCAAGATGAGCAGTTCTTC. This codes for CASSGVNRGQDEQFF. The V gene is TRBV2, the J gene TRBJ2-1, with TRBD1 identical over 9 bases. CDR1 and CDR2 (germline): SNHLY, FYNNEI. V shed 4 bases, J shed 8 bases, and the junction held 9 bases outside the gene matches. The CDR3 is made up of 15 amino acids.

This chain joins TRBV7-9 and TRBJ2-7; the D gene is possibly TRBD1 (6 bases). Trimming took off 3 bases at V and 6 bases at J, with 15 bases between the two ends. The germline CDR1 and CDR2 sequences are SEHNR and FQNEAQ (reference sequence). This CDR3 is 14 amino acids long. CDR3 sequence reads: CASSFPGQRSEQYF. CDR3 sequence (DNA): TGTGCCAGCAGCTTTCCGGGACAACGGTCCGAGCAGTACTTC.